This T cell receptor (beta chain) was sequenced during a study of shared clonotypes between healthy human individuals. Study summary: Those who served as donors were a couple of women and a few men between the ages of 18 and 49.

J was trimmed by 4 bases and V by 6 bases; bases with no gene match: 6. The germline CDR1 and CDR2 sequences are MDHEN and SYDVKM. The CDR3 is 14 residues long. All donors were healthy HIV-negative adults lacking recent acute infections or vaccinations. Only one count was recorded for this clone. Its antigen remains unknown. Other DNA sequences in this sample translate to the same CDR3. Method: immunoSEQ multiplex PCR; TCRdb's copy keeps in-frame clones and lacks some. Altogether 2 million to 2.5 million clones are present, 80% to 95% being singletons, with the ten largest covering approximately 0.4%. Overall study results and limits: The expectation was that sequencing depth would affect clonotype sharing among donors. It was the few donors that limited the genetic and exposure-history diversity represented.

The sample comprised naive CD4+ T cells from PBMCs. As to subset: CD45RA+ positively selected. This chain uses TRBV28 with TRBJ2-5; 9 nucleotides line up with TRBD2. The sequence came from a man younger than 35 in good health. Some clones in this sample may be carry-over from other donors' samples. Here the CDR3 reads CASSPAGGRETQYF. The CDR3 DNA reads TGTGCCAGCAGCCCAGCGGGGGGCAGAGAGACCCAGTACTTC.